Following are 26 T cell receptor beta chains from one sample sequenced in a study of blood T cell repertoires in COVID-19. Sequencing was performed with immunoSEQ multiplex PCR; in TCRdb, only in-frame clones are kept and a portion is missing. The data contain some 170,000 clones, roughly 90% of them singletons. Sequenced material: peripheral blood. The receptors originated from a man aged 60 to 75 with active or convalescent COVID-19.

V and J are TRBV2 and TRBJ1-1; D gene ambiguous. Trimming left V 3 bases short and J 4 bases short, with 9 bases between. The CDR3 covers 13 residues. The germline gives CDR1 SNHLY, CDR2 FYNNEI. As DNA, the CDR3 is TGTGCCAGCAGTGACCAGACAAGCACTGAAGCTTTCTTT. Translation gives CASSDQTSTEAFF. The whole variable domain, filled in from reference TRBV2 and TRBJ1-1, reads EPEVTQTPSHQVTQMGQEVILRCVPISNHLYFYWYRQILGQKVEFLVSFYNNEISEKSEIFDDQFSVERPDGSNFTLKIRSTKLEDSAMYFCASSDQTSTEAFFGQGTRLTVV.

The genes are TRBV27 and TRBJ1-1; 8 bases map to TRBD1. CDR1 is MNHEY and CDR2 is SMNVEV in the germline V gene (reference sequence). V shed 6 bases and J 1 base; nucleotides not matched to a gene: 4. The CDR3 has 14 amino acids. The CDR3 protein is CASRDGQGNTEAFF. CDR3 in DNA: TGTGCCAGCAGGGACGGACAGGGGAACACTGAAGCTTTCTTT.

V is TRBV9 and J is TRBJ1-3, with D uncertain. The CDR3 runs 18 residues. Trimming pared 3 bases from V and 4 bases from J, leaving 23 bases between. Per germline, CDR1 SGDLS and CDR2 YYNGEE. Here the CDR3 reads CASSGTLPSSGWGNTIYF. Here the CDR3 DNA reads TGTGCCAGCAGCGGGACCCTACCCTCCAGCGGATGGGGAAACACCATATATTTT.

This clone was seen more than once but under ten times. This chain connects TRBV19 to TRBJ1-3; 7 bases are shared with TRBD1. V lost 4 bases to trimming and J lost 2 bases; unmatched junction nucleotides: 2. Germline V CDR1 and CDR2: LNHDA, SQIVND (reference sequence). The CDR3 is 14 residues long. The CDR3 loop is CASSRDRAGNTIYF. As DNA, the CDR3 is TGTGCCAGTAGTAGGGACAGAGCTGGAAACACCATATATTTT. Using reference TRBV19 and TRBJ1-3 for the parts outside the CDR3, the full variable domain is DGGITQSPKYLFRKEGQNVTLSCEQNLNHDAMYWYRQDPGQGLRLIYYSQIVNDFQKGDIAEGYSVSREKKESFPLTVTSAQKNPTAFYLCASSRDRAGNTIYFGEGSWLTVV.

The chain joins TRBV6-5 to TRBJ1-2, with D possibly TRBD1 on 5 matching bases. There are 13 residues in the CDR3. Between the trimmed V and J ends, which lost 7 bases and 2 bases, there was a span of 11 bases. The germline CDR1 and CDR2 sequences are MNHEY and SVGAGI. The CDR3 nucleotides read TGTGCCAGCACCTTGACAGTGAACTATGGCTACACCTTC. The encoded protein is CASTLTVNYGYTF.

The chain employs TRBV29-1 and TRBJ2-1, with 7 bases matching TRBD2. The CDR3 sequence is 17 residues long. The V segment lost 0 bases and the J segment 1 base; nucleotides outside the gene matches: 9. The germline V gene encodes CDR1 SQVTM and CDR2 ANQGSEA. This chain's CDR3 is CSVEDPRREWSYNEQFF. The CDR3, as DNA: TGCAGCGTTGAAGATCCGCGGCGGGAGTGGTCCTACAATGAGCAGTTCTTC.

The rearrangement joins TRBV10-3 to TRBJ2-1; 7 nucleotides line up with TRBD2. Germline CDR1 is ENHRY and CDR2 is SYGVKD. The CDR3 loop spans 14 amino acids. V was clipped by 4 bases and J by 5 bases; unmatched bases: 5. DNA for the CDR3: TGTGCCATCAGTGGCCTAGCGGAGAACAATGAGCAGTTCTTC. Translation: CAISGLAENNEQFF.

This chain links TRBV5-4 with TRBJ2-2, with 10 bases fitting TRBD1. Germline trimming cut 4 bases from V and 3 bases from J; bases unmatched to any gene: 6. CDR3 length equals 16 residues. Germline CDR1 is SGHNT and CDR2 is YYREEE (reference sequence). The CDR3 DNA follows: TGTGCCAGCAGCCACCGGGACAGGGGACACACCGGGGAGCTGTTTTTT. Translating gives CASSHRDRGHTGELFF.

The chain has TRBV19 and TRBJ2-1; D possibly corresponds to TRBD1 (5 bases). Per the germline V gene, CDR1 is LNHDA and CDR2 is SQIVND (reference sequence). This CDR3 has 16 residues. Deletions cut 4 bases from V and 5 bases from J, with 18 bases between. The CDR3 bases are TGTGCCAGTAGTACAAACCATGACAGACCCAACAATGAGCAGTTCTTC. It is translated as CASSTNHDRPNNEQFF.

CDR3 in DNA: TGTGCCAGCAGCCTCCAAGCGGGAGTACAAGAGACCCAGTACTTC. It yields the protein CASSLQAGVQETQYF. The chain is built from TRBV7-2 and TRBJ2-5; 8 bases map to TRBD2. Germline trimming cut 5 bases from V and 2 bases from J; bases unmatched to any gene: 7. CDR3 length equals 15 residues. Looked up from germline, CDR1 is SGHTA and CDR2 is FQGNSA.

The V and J genes are TRBV20-1 and TRBJ1-4; TRBD1 agrees at 7 bases. Germline-derived CDR1 and CDR2 are DFQATT and SNEGSKA (reference sequence). V trimming: 4 bases; J trimming: 7 bases; junction bases outside the gene matches: 0. CDR3 length: 11 residues. As DNA, the CDR3 is TGCAGTGCTAACAGGGGTGAAAAACTGTTTTTT. Protein: CSANRGEKLFF.

This clone was seen just once. CDR3 DNA sequence: TGTGCCATCAGTGAGCCAGGGATTAGGGCCCAGCATTTT. Its protein product is CAISEPGIRAQHF. The chain is built from TRBV10-3 and TRBJ1-5; weak D call: TRBD1 (5 bases). V was clipped by 2 bases and J by 11 bases, with 13 bases between them. The length of the CDR3 is 13 residues. Germline V CDR1 and CDR2: ENHRY, SYGVKD.

The V and J genes are TRBV7-9 and TRBJ2-1, with TRBD2 identical over 12 bases. CDR3 length: 16 residues. Germline trimming cut 2 bases from V and 4 bases from J; bases unmatched to any gene: 3. Germline assignment: CDR1 SEHNR and CDR2 FQNEAQ (reference sequence). The CDR3 DNA reads TGTGCCAGCAGCTTAACTAGCGGGAGGACATACAATGAGCAGTTCTTC. Its protein product is CASSLTSGRTYNEQFF. Full variable domain (missing parts from reference TRBV7-9 and TRBJ2-1): DTGVSQNPRHKITKRGQNVTFRCDPISEHNRLYWYRQTLGQGPEFLTYFQNEAQLEKSRLLSDRFSAERPKGSFSTLEIQRTEQGDSAMYLCASSLTSGRTYNEQFFGPGTRLTVL.

The rearrangement uses TRBV4-1 and TRBJ1-4, with D maybe TRBD1 (6 bases). Trimming shortened V by 3 bases and J by 4 bases, and 12 bases separated the two germline ends. The CDR3 totals 15 residues. Germline V gene lookup returns CDR1 MGHRA and CDR2 YSYEKL. In nucleotides, the CDR3 is TGCGCCAGCAGCCAGGACGACAGGAATAATGAAAAACTGTTTTTT. It encodes CASSQDDRNNEKLFF.

The chain couples TRBV5-6 to TRBJ1-2; no reliable D call. Germline V lookup: CDR1 SGHDT, CDR2 YYEEEE. This CDR3 contains 14 residues. Deletions cut 0 bases from V and 4 bases from J, with 10 bases between. The CDR3 loop reads CASSLGRASYGYTF. CDR3 sequence (DNA): TGTGCCAGCAGCTTGGGGAGGGCCTCCTATGGCTACACCTTC.

This sequence joins TRBV2 and TRBJ1-5, with TRBD1 matching 8 bases. Germline V lookup: CDR1 SNHLY, CDR2 FYNNEI. CDR3 length: 14 residues. Trimming cost V 4 bases and J 7 bases; bases outside gene matches: 6. The CDR3 loop is CASSVRGRLQPQHF. The CDR3 DNA sequence: TGTGCCAGCAGTGTCAGGGGGCGACTACAGCCCCAGCATTTT.

In DNA, the CDR3 is TGTGCCAGCAGCCAAGATCGGGGGGCGAACACCGGGGAGCTGTTTTTT. It specifies CASSQDRGANTGELFF. This sequence joins TRBV3-1 (or the pseudogene TRBV3-2) and TRBJ2-2; TRBD2 matches 7 bases. The V gene's germline CDR1 is LGHDT and CDR2 YNNKEL (reference sequence). J lost 0 bases, V lost 0 bases, and 1 base had no gene match. The CDR3 has 16 amino acids.

The V call is TRBV11-2, the J call TRBJ2-2; 10 bases are shared with TRBD2. Germline V lookup: CDR1 SGHAT, CDR2 FQNNGV. The CDR3 extends over 19 amino acids. Trimming cost V 2 bases and J 1 base; bases outside gene matches: 10. The CDR3 DNA reads TGTGCCAGCAGCTTATCTCCCGAGAGGACTAGCGGGAACACCGGGGAGCTGTTTTTT. Its protein product is CASSLSPERTSGNTGELFF.

J is TRBJ1-1 and V is TRBV10-3; 8 nucleotides line up with TRBD1. Germline-derived CDR1 and CDR2 are ENHRY and SYGVKD. This CDR3 is built from 16 residues. V shed 6 bases, J shed 5 bases, and the junction held 14 bases outside the gene matches. The CDR3, as DNA: TGTGCCATCAGCGCCTCAGGGGGCGCGATCAAAACTGAAGCTTTCTTT. This gives the protein CAISASGGAIKTEAFF.

The rearrangement links TRBV27 to TRBJ2-7; D possibly corresponds to TRBD1 (5 bases). This CDR3 spans 13 amino acids. The germline V gene encodes CDR1 MNHEY and CDR2 SMNVEV (reference sequence). Trimming removed 3 bases from V and 2 bases from J, with 8 bases in between. Here the CDR3 DNA reads TGTGCCAGCAGTTTGAGCAGGGCCTACGAGCAGTACTTC. It specifies CASSLSRAYEQYF.

The V and J genes are TRBV2 and TRBJ1-6, with a possible D match to TRBD1 (5 bases). From germline, CDR1 is SNHLY and CDR2 FYNNEI. Trimming shortened V by 3 bases and J by 4 bases, and 10 bases separated the two germline ends. This CDR3 region has 15 residues. Here the CDR3 DNA reads TGTGCCAGCAGTGAGCAGGGATGGTATAATTCACCCCTCCACTTT. Translation: CASSEQGWYNSPLHF. The full variable domain, its missing parts supplied by reference TRBV2 and TRBJ1-6, is EPEVTQTPSHQVTQMGQEVILRCVPISNHLYFYWYRQILGQKVEFLVSFYNNEISEKSEIFDDQFSVERPDGSNFTLKIRSTKLEDSAMYFCASSEQGWYNSPLHFGNGTRLTVT.

The V and J genes are TRBV15 and TRBJ1-1, with 9 bases that match TRBD1. CDR3 length: 15 amino acids. CDR1 is LNHNV and CDR2 is YYDKDF in the germline V gene (reference sequence). With 7 bases clipped from V and 0 bases from J, the junction kept 6 bases outside the gene matches. CDR3 in DNA: TGTGCCACCATCCCGGGACAGGGTTTGAACACTGAAGCTTTCTTT. Translating gives CATIPGQGLNTEAFF.

The chain recombines TRBV11-2 with TRBJ2-6; no clear D. The CDR3 covers 15 residues. Germline V gene lookup returns CDR1 SGHAT and CDR2 FQNNGV. Between the trimmed V and J ends, which lost 0 bases and 1 base, there was a span of 4 bases. This CDR3 is CASSLDPSGANVLTF. The CDR3 DNA is TGTGCCAGCAGCTTAGACCCGTCTGGGGCCAACGTCCTGACTTTC.

The chain is built from TRBV27 and TRBJ2-2; TRBD1 agrees at 11 bases. J gave up 0 bases and V 2 bases, and 2 bases lay outside the gene matches. From germline, CDR1 is MNHEY and CDR2 SMNVEV (reference sequence). The CDR3 sequence is 17 residues long. The CDR3: CASSLGQGAANTGELFF. The CDR3 nucleotides are TGTGCCAGCAGTTTAGGACAGGGGGCCGCGAACACCGGGGAGCTGTTTTTT.

The chain links TRBV25-1 to TRBJ2-5; TRBD2 aligns across 7 bases. The CDR3 covers 13 residues. Trimming removed 5 bases from V and 3 bases from J; junction bases left unmatched: 3. Germline lookup yields CDR1 MGHDK and CDR2 SYGVNS. CDR3 DNA sequence: TGTGCCAGCAGTCTTGGGGGGGAAGAGACCCAGTACTTC. Its translation is CASSLGGEETQYF. The whole variable domain, filled in from reference TRBV25-1 and TRBJ2-5, reads EADIYQTPRYLVIGTGKKITLECSQTMGHDKMYWYQQDPGMELHLIHYSYGVNSTEKGDLSSESTVSRIRTEHFPLTLESARPSHTSQYLCASSLGGEETQYFGPGTRLLVL.

This chain links TRBV5-1 with TRBJ2-1, with 8 bases identical to TRBD1. The CDR3 spans 15 residues. Germline V gene lookup returns CDR1 SGHRS and CDR2 YFSETQ. V trimming: 5 bases; J trimming: 4 bases; junction bases outside the gene matches: 8. CDR3 DNA sequence: TGCGCCAGCAGTTTTCGGACAGGGAGTTACAATGAGCAGTTCTTC. Translating gives CASSFRTGSYNEQFF.